What follows are 31 T cell receptor beta chains derived from one specimen sequenced in a study of cytomegalovirus exposure and HLA in healthy donors. The PCR had 60 Vbeta and 13 Jbeta primers. Libraries were prepared by immunoSEQ multiplex PCR; TCRdb keeps only in-frame clonotypes and omits some of them. The data hold 120,000 to 150,000 clones, with approximately 71% observed a single time. Sequenced input: PBMCs. The receptors shown here come from a man in his forties or fifties in good health and CMV-seronegative.

This chain's CDR3 is CASSSPWTGGEDSPLHF. The CDR3 nucleotides read TGTGCCAGCAGTTCTCCTTGGACAGGGGGCGAGGATTCACCCCTCCACTTT. V usage is TRBV28 and J usage is TRBJ1-6; 11 nucleotides align to TRBD1. CDR1 MDHEN and CDR2 SYDVKM come from the germline V gene. V trimming: 4 bases; J trimming: 8 bases; junction bases outside the gene matches: 10. This CDR3 has 17 amino acids.

CDR3 sequence (DNA): TGTGCCAGCAGCGTGACAGGACACACCGGGGAGCTGTTTTTT. Encoded protein: CASSVTGHTGELFF. The chain carries TRBV9 and TRBJ2-2; possible D gene TRBD1, 6 bases. Germline V gene lookup returns CDR1 SGDLS and CDR2 YYNGEE. V was trimmed by 2 bases and J by 3 bases, leaving 8 bases between them. The CDR3 loop spans 14 amino acids.

The chain links TRBV13 to TRBJ2-7; maybe TRBD2 (6 bases). Trimming removed 1 base at V and 6 bases at J, with 16 bases between. Germline V gene lookup returns CDR1 PRHDT and CDR2 FYEKMQ (reference sequence). The CDR3 has 15 amino acids. This chain's CDR3 is CASSLESGLDVEQYF. The CDR3 coding sequence is TGTGCCAGCAGCTTAGAGAGCGGGCTCGACGTCGAGCAGTACTTC.

The count of this clone is one. The V gene is TRBV10-3, the J gene TRBJ1-4, with 9 bases aligning to TRBD1. The CDR3 runs to 14 residues. From germline, CDR1 is ENHRY and CDR2 SYGVKD. V trimming: 5 bases; J trimming: 8 bases; junction bases outside the gene matches: 6. The CDR3 region has the DNA TGTGCCATCAGTCCCGGGACAGGGAACGAAAAACTGTTTTTT. This translates into CAISPGTGNEKLFF.

This clone came up once. V gene TRBV28 combines with J gene TRBJ2-7; TRBD2 might be the D (5 bases). Germline values: CDR1 MDHEN, CDR2 SYDVKM. CDR3 length: 13 amino acids. Trimming took 7 bases from V and 1 from J, leaving 11 bases between them. CDR3 nucleotide sequence: TGTGCCAGCACCCCTCCGGGGTCCTACGAGCAGTACTTC. It specifies CASTPPGSYEQYF.

The J gene is TRBJ2-1, the V gene TRBV27; 10 nucleotides line up with TRBD2. CDR1 and CDR2 from the germline V gene are MNHEY and SMNVEV (reference sequence). Trimming removed 2 bases from V and 3 bases from J; junction bases left unmatched: 4. CDR3 size: 16 residues. The CDR3 coding sequence is TGTGCCAGCAGTTTACTAGCGGGGGCTCTCTACAATGAGCAGTTCTTC. Its translation: CASSLLAGALYNEQFF.

As concerns this clone: The same CDR3 also results from other DNA sequences found in this sample. The CDR3 loop reads CASSLRTGGNYGYTF. The CDR3 nucleotides read TGTGCCAGCAGCTTACGGACAGGGGGAAACTATGGCTACACCTTC. This chain connects TRBV7-2 to TRBJ1-2; 10 bases map to TRBD1. J was trimmed by 2 bases and V by 2 bases; bases with no gene match: 2. Germline assignment: CDR1 SGHTA and CDR2 FQGNSA. The CDR3 covers 15 residues.

This clone has a single count. The CDR3 protein is CASSPRDRGDRKLFF. The CDR3, as DNA: TGTGCCAGCAGCCCCCGGGACAGGGGTGACCGAAAACTGTTTTTT. The rearrangement links TRBV7-8 to TRBJ1-4, with 10 bases aligning to TRBD1. CDR1 SGHVS and CDR2 FQNEAQ come from the germline V gene. The V and J ends lost 5 bases and 10 bases, in that order; junction bases with no gene match: 10. The CDR3 has 15 amino acids.

The chain joins TRBV5-1 to TRBJ1-1, with D possibly matching TRBD1 (6 bases). V was clipped by 2 bases and J by 3 bases, with 11 bases between them. From germline, CDR1 is SGHRS and CDR2 YFSETQ. The CDR3 extends over 14 amino acids. The CDR3 bases are TGCGCCAGCAGCTTCCAACAGGGCGACACTGAAGCTTTCTTT. Protein sequence: CASSFQQGDTEAFF.

The chain joins TRBV6-1 to TRBJ2-2; D possibly corresponds to TRBD2 (6 bases). The CDR3 sequence is 14 residues long. V lost 8 bases and J lost 4, with 14 bases in between. Germline V CDR1 and CDR2: MNHNS, SASEGT. DNA for the CDR3: TGTGCCAGCGACTCGGGGGTTCCCACCGGGGAGCTGTTTTTT. Its translation is CASDSGVPTGELFF.

J is TRBJ1-1 and V is TRBV7-2; TRBD1 matches 8 bases. This CDR3 is built from 17 residues. Germline assignment: CDR1 SGHTA and CDR2 FQGNSA. J lost 5 bases, V lost 5 bases, and 16 bases had no gene match. CDR3 amino acids: CASSLRTGSSGPTEAFF. As DNA, the CDR3 is TGTGCCAGCAGCCTTCGGACAGGGTCGAGTGGTCCAACTGAAGCTTTCTTT.

This clone was picked up a small number of times. The rearrangement links TRBV4-3 to TRBJ1-4, with D uncertain. Trimming stripped 2 bases from V and 5 bases from J, with 12 bases between. The CDR3 contains 15 residues. Germline loops: CDR1 LGHNA, CDR2 YSLEER. CDR3 protein: CASSQYLGENEKLFF. The CDR3 DNA reads as TGCGCCAGCAGCCAATACTTGGGAGAGAATGAAAAACTGTTTTTT.

The chain combines TRBV4-3 with TRBJ1-6; D ambiguous. V lost 0 bases and J 7 bases, leaving 13 bases between the germline ends. Germline assignment: CDR1 LGHNA and CDR2 YSLEER. CDR3 length: 16 residues. The CDR3 nucleotides read TGCGCCAGCAGCCAAGATACGCGGGGTGCAAATTCACCCCTCCACTTT. Its protein product is CASSQDTRGANSPLHF.

This clone has a handful of counts. The genes are TRBV30 and TRBJ1-5; 10 bases are shared with TRBD1. The CDR3 totals 14 residues. Germline V gene sequence: CDR1 GTSNPN, CDR2 SVGIG (reference sequence). V was pared by 8 bases and J by 0 bases, with 4 bases of the junction left unmatched. CDR3 sequence: CAGGTGASNQPQHF. CDR3 bases: TGTGCCGGAGGGACAGGGGCTAGCAATCAGCCCCAGCATTTT.

Comment on this clone: Compared with germline, one end of the junction differs, possibly owing to a read error. The rearrangement links TRBV7-9 to TRBJ1-2; D call uncertain. The CDR3 is 14 amino acids. CDR1 and CDR2 from the germline V gene are SEHNR and FQNEAQ (reference sequence). This chain's CDR3 is CSSSLAQRSYGYTF. CDR3 nucleotides: TGTTCCAGCAGCTTAGCGCAGAGGAGCTATGGCTACACCTTC.

The J gene is TRBJ1-1, the V gene TRBV18, with 10 bases lining up with TRBD1. Trimming cost V 3 bases and J 4 bases; bases outside gene matches: 5. This CDR3 comprises 15 residues. Germline V gives CDR1 KGHSH, CDR2 LQKENI. The CDR3, as DNA: TGTGCCAGCTCACCGGGACAGGGGTTTACCACTGAAGCTTTCTTT. Translating gives CASSPGQGFTTEAFF.

In its sample, this clone was seen a few times. The chain carries TRBV4-1 and TRBJ1-2; TRBD1 matches at 7 bases. This CDR3 region has 13 residues. With 0 bases clipped from V and 9 bases from J, the junction kept 4 bases outside the gene matches. Germline assignment: CDR1 MGHRA and CDR2 YSYEKL. CDR3 coding DNA: TGCGCCAGCAGCCAAGAGTCAGGGGGAAGCTACACCTTC. Amino acid sequence: CASSQESGGSYTF.

This chain links TRBV6-5 with TRBJ2-5; tentative D call: TRBD1 (6 bases). Near its end, the DNA agrees better with TRBJ2-7, so the J call may be wrong. In germline, CDR1 is MNHEY, CDR2 SVGAGI. CDR3 length equals 15 residues. CDR3 residues: CASSYTKQGNHEQYF. CDR3 DNA: TGTGCCAGCAGTTACACCAAACAGGGTAACCACGAGCAGTACTTC.

The genes are TRBV4-1 and TRBJ1-4, with D maybe TRBD1 (5 bases). The CDR3 is made up of 14 amino acids. Trimming stripped 5 bases from V and 5 bases from J, with 12 bases between. Germline CDR1 and CDR2: MGHRA and YSYEKL. In DNA form, the CDR3 reads TGCGCCAGCAGCTCCCCATACAGGAATGAAAAACTGTTTTTT. The encoded protein is CASSSPYRNEKLFF.

The chain links TRBV2 to TRBJ1-1; unclear D gene. Trimming cost V 6 bases and J 2 bases, with 13 bases left between them. Germline values: CDR1 SNHLY, CDR2 FYNNEI. This CDR3 comprises 14 residues. CDR3 amino acids: CASSRGNPNTEAFF. CDR3 DNA sequence: TGTGCCAGCAGCAGAGGTAACCCAAACACTGAAGCTTTCTTT.

The chain uses TRBV19 and TRBJ1-1, with 12 bases identical to TRBD1. The V and J ends lost 7 bases and 5 bases, in that order; junction bases with no gene match: 11. This CDR3 is built from 16 residues. Germline CDR1 LNHDA, CDR2 SQIVND (reference sequence). CDR3 residues: CASTAGDRGLETEAFF. The CDR3, as DNA: TGTGCCAGTACGGCCGGGGACAGGGGGCTTGAGACTGAAGCTTTCTTT.

This chain joins TRBV5-1 and TRBJ1-1; D not resolved. Trimming pared 1 base from V and 4 bases from J, leaving 11 bases between. Germline-derived CDR1 and CDR2 are SGHRS and YFSETQ. The CDR3 is 14 amino acids. CDR3 nucleotides: TGCGCCAGCAGCTTGTTGCAGGCCCCCACTGAAGCTTTCTTT. This gives the protein CASSLLQAPTEAFF.

The chain carries TRBV10-3 and TRBJ1-1; 9 nucleotides match TRBD1. The length of the CDR3 is 13 residues. V gave up 5 bases and J gave up 5 bases; unmatched junction bases: 3. In germline, CDR1 is ENHRY, CDR2 SYGVKD. The CDR3 bases are TGTGCCATCAGTACAGGGACAGGGACTGAAGCTTTCTTT. It yields the protein CAISTGTGTEAFF.

This clone was detected a few times. This chain links TRBV6-5 with TRBJ2-2; 11 positions match TRBD1. Germline CDR1 MNHEY, CDR2 SVGAGI. V was pared by 5 bases and J by 6 bases, with 5 bases of the junction left unmatched. This CDR3 has 15 amino acids. CDR3 protein: CASSPDRGRPGELFF. The CDR3 DNA follows: TGTGCCAGCAGTCCGGACAGGGGGCGCCCCGGGGAGCTGTTTTTT.

The genes are TRBV5-4 and TRBJ1-6; D remains ambiguous. Germline-derived CDR1 and CDR2 are SGHNT and YYREEE (reference sequence). The CDR3 sequence is 15 residues long. V was clipped by 5 bases and J by 6 bases, with 15 bases between them. Here the CDR3 DNA reads TGTGCCAGCAGTCCCGGGTTCATTGGTAATTCACCCCTCCACTTT. This gives the protein CASSPGFIGNSPLHF.

The chain links TRBV18 to TRBJ2-2, with 9 nucleotides matching TRBD1. Germline V gives CDR1 KGHSH, CDR2 LQKENI. Unmatched junction bases numbered 4, after V lost 3 bases and J lost 2 bases. The CDR3 length is 16 residues. CDR3 DNA: TGTGCCAGCTCACCGTCGGGACAGGGAAACACCGGGGAGCTGTTTTTT. This sequence encodes CASSPSGQGNTGELFF.

The chain uses TRBV7-2 and TRBJ2-7, with TRBD2 matching 8 bases. CDR3 length: 15 residues. Germline V gene lookup returns CDR1 SGHTA and CDR2 FQGNSA. V was pared by 7 bases and J by 2 bases, with 10 bases of the junction left unmatched. In DNA form, the CDR3 reads TGTGCCAGCACCCCAAGAACGGGGGGGCCCTACGAGCAGTACTTC. It yields the protein CASTPRTGGPYEQYF.

The V and J genes are TRBV6-5 and TRBJ1-5, with 7 bases aligning to TRBD1. With 5 bases clipped from V and 4 bases from J, the junction kept 5 bases outside the gene matches. Germline V gene data show CDR1 as MNHEY and CDR2 as SVGAGI. The CDR3 consists of 14 residues. CDR3 in DNA: TGTGCCAGCAGTGGAACAGGGGAGAATCAGCCCCAGCATTTT. This gives the protein CASSGTGENQPQHF.

The chain uses TRBV2 and TRBJ2-3, with 8 bases fitting TRBD2. V was pared by 3 bases and J by 2 bases, with 7 bases of the junction left unmatched. The CDR3 spans 16 residues. CDR1 and CDR2 from the germline V gene are SNHLY and FYNNEI. The CDR3 nucleotides are TGTGCCAGCAGTGACGTGCGGGGGGCGACCACAGATACGCAGTATTTT. Translation: CASSDVRGATTDTQYF.

The chain is built from TRBV10-2 and TRBJ2-7, with a tentative D call TRBD1 (6 bases). CDR1 WSHSY and CDR2 SAAADI come from the germline V gene. Between the trimmed V and J ends, which lost 8 bases and 0 bases, there was a span of 11 bases. There are 13 residues in the CDR3. This CDR3 reads CASREGGSYEQYF. The CDR3 DNA follows: TGCGCCAGCCGCGAAGGGGGCTCCTACGAGCAGTACTTC.

The rearrangement links TRBV12-5 to TRBJ1-5, with 11 bases lining up with TRBD1. Germline values: CDR1 LGHNT, CDR2 FRNRAP. With V trimmed by 3 bases and J by 5 bases, 3 bases remained unmatched. The CDR3 contains 15 residues. CDR3 sequence reads: CASGFGQGAYQPQHF. For the CDR3, the DNA is TGTGCTAGTGGTTTCGGACAGGGGGCGTATCAGCCCCAGCATTTT.